This T cell receptor beta chain was retrieved from a study of molecular identifiers for immune sequencing clone quantification. Germline assignment: CDR1 LNHNV and CDR2 YYDKDF (reference sequence). V gave up 5 bases and J gave up 2 bases; unmatched junction bases: 4. This CDR3 is built from 14 residues. This clonotype was recorded at least ten times. TCRdb reprocessed the PCR reads with MiXCR, giving one entry per CDR3 protein. In the table there are about 89,000 distinct CDR3 sequences, around 19% of which are singletons. This chain joins TRBV15 and TRBJ2-7; 9 bases line up with TRBD2. The sample taken for sequencing was naive CD8+ T cells from blood, with Jurkat cell RNA spiked in. As for subset: FACS-sorted CD8+CD4-CCR7+CD45RA+ naive T cells. The sequence was collected from a human donor in good health. Some libraries in this study had Jurkat cell RNA spiked in. For the CDR3, the DNA is TGTGCCACCAGCGAAGCTAGCGGGGCCTACGAGCAGTACTTC. Residues: CATSEASGAYEQYF.